These 28 T cell receptor beta chains originate from one sample sequenced in a study of Graves' ophthalmopathy and Graves' hyperthyroidism (dated by TCRdb to between 2018 and 2020). The run used an Illumina HiSeq 2000. For repertoire sequencing, the TCR beta CDR3 regions were amplified from RNA transcripts. The first round was an RT-PCR using HTBI primers with the Qiagen OneStep RT-PCR kit, and this first round was followed by a second-round multiplex PCR, then size selection and purification. TCRdb trimmed public reads at Q25 via fastp, called clones via MiXCR and kept in-frame beta chains. Duplicate CDR3 protein sequences are folded into a single record with the most common DNA and genes. The sample data list roughly 600,000 distinct CDR3 sequences, and roughly 40% of these were observed just once. 3.5% to 5% of the sample is held by the ten biggest clonotypes. Sequencing was carried out using peripheral blood or thyroid tissue (not recorded which). These receptor sequences come from an adult man with Graves' hyperthyroidism.

The chain employs TRBV6-6 and TRBJ1-1; 9 nucleotides align to TRBD1. V lost 7 bases, J lost 4 bases, and 10 bases stayed unmatched. The CDR3 contains 15 residues. Germline V lookup: CDR1 MNHNY, CDR2 SVGAGI (reference sequence). For the CDR3, the DNA is TGTGCCAGCAACCCGACAGGGGGTTATGGCACTGAAGCTTTCTTT. Translation: CASNPTGGYGTEAFF.

This clonotype was seen more than once but under ten times. V and J are TRBV7-9 and TRBJ2-3, with a possible D match to TRBD1 (5 bases). The germline V gene has CDR1 SEHNR and CDR2 FQNEAQ (reference sequence). V was clipped by 6 bases and J by 2 bases, with 24 bases between them. The CDR3 sequence is 18 residues long. CDR3 sequence reads: CASRRSFRGHPFTDTQYF. In nucleotides, the CDR3 is TGTGCCAGCAGGCGTAGCTTCCGAGGACACCCTTTCACAGATACGCAGTATTTT.

Points on this clonotype: The germline gene is not matched at one end of the junction; a read error may be the cause. This chain uses TRBV24-1 with TRBJ2-3; D may match TRBD1 or TRBD2 (5 bases each). Germline lookup yields CDR1 KGHDR and CDR2 SFDVKD. The CDR3 is 15 residues long. DNA for the CDR3: TGTGCCAGCAGTACCTACCGGGACCTGGACTTTCCGCAGTATTTT. Its translation is CASSTYRDLDFPQYF.

This rearrangement joins TRBV7-9 to TRBJ2-3; TRBD2 might be the D (6 bases). The CDR3 has 16 amino acids. CDR1 and CDR2 (germline): SEHNR, FQNEAQ (reference sequence). V was trimmed by 2 bases and J by 2 bases, leaving 14 bases between them. CDR3 sequence (DNA): TGTGCCAGCAGCTTATATTGGAGGGCCATCACAGATACGCAGTATTTT. It codes for CASSLYWRAITDTQYF.

This clonotype was seen ten or more times. Mismatch with germline at one junction end may stem from a read error. The chain's CDR3 is CASSSGLAGGTQYF. In DNA form, the CDR3 reads TGTGCTAGCAGCTCGGGACTAGCGGGGGGGACCCAGTACTTC. The chain recombines TRBV7-7 with TRBJ2-5; 15 bases agree with TRBD2. Germline V lookup: CDR1 SSHAT, CDR2 FNYEAQ (reference sequence). There are 14 residues in the CDR3.

The genes are TRBV7-2 and TRBJ2-2; TRBD1 or TRBD2 may be the D gene (5 bases each). The CDR3 runs to 15 residues. Between the trimmed V and J ends, which lost 4 bases and 3 bases, there was a span of 12 bases. Germline V gene sequence: CDR1 SGHTA, CDR2 FQGNSA. The CDR3 region is CASSSNLGDTGELFF. CDR3 nucleotides: TGTGCCAGCAGCTCCAACTTGGGGGACACCGGGGAGCTGTTTTTT.

This clonotype appeared a single time. The rearrangement links TRBV7-2 to TRBJ2-7; D uncertain. The germline CDR1 and CDR2 sequences are SGHTA and FQGNSA. The CDR3 is 14 amino acids. V lost 5 bases, J lost 5 bases, and 16 bases lay in between. CDR3 sequence: CASSSPAGANEQYF. DNA for the CDR3: TGTGCCAGCAGCAGCCCGGCAGGCGCGAACGAGCAGTACTTC.

The V gene is TRBV24-1, the J gene TRBJ1-1; D gene unclear. Between the trimmed V and J ends, which lost 6 bases and 1 base, there was a span of 14 bases. The CDR3 is 15 amino acids. CDR1 and CDR2 (germline): KGHDR, SFDVKD. The CDR3 loop is CATSRTGGENTEAFF. In DNA, the CDR3 is TGTGCCACCAGTAGGACGGGAGGAGAGAACACTGAAGCTTTCTTT.

Remarks on this clonotype: This may stem from a read error, because a much larger clone lies one nucleotide away. Without the conserved terminal phenylalanine or tryptophan, this CDR3 likely stems from a read error. The chain employs TRBV7-8 and TRBJ1-2; D is unresolved. V was clipped by 0 bases and J by 1 base, with 6 bases between them. In germline, CDR1 is SGHVS, CDR2 FQNEAQ. The CDR3 covers 14 residues. CDR3 nucleotide sequence: TGTGCCAGCAGCTTAGCGGCAAATAACTATGGCTACACCCTC. It is translated as CASSLAANNYGYTL.

This chain links TRBV7-3 with TRBJ1-4; D unresolved. Trimming pared 1 base from V and 8 bases from J, leaving 14 bases between. Germline CDR1 SGHTA, CDR2 FQGTGA. This CDR3 spans 15 amino acids. CDR3 region: CASSLRMGLAEKLFF. The CDR3 DNA is TGTGCCAGCAGCTTAAGGATGGGTTTGGCCGAAAAACTGTTTTTT.

About this clonotype: A clone one base away is much larger, so this may be a read error. The genes are TRBV6-2 or TRBV6-3 and TRBJ1-2, with TRBD1 identical over 7 bases. CDR3 length: 14 residues. The V gene's germline CDR1 is MNHEY and CDR2 SVGEGT. The CDR3 loop reads CASSHSTGLRGYTF. CDR3 nucleotide sequence: TGTGCCAGCAGTCACTCGACAGGGTTAAGAGGCTACACCTTC.

This clonotype has a count of ten or more. CDR3 loop: CATSRDLVGRASSYEQYF. Written as DNA, the CDR3 is TGTGCCACCAGCAGAGATCTTGTCGGGAGGGCGAGCTCCTACGAGCAGTACTTC. V usage is TRBV15 and J usage is TRBJ2-7; 8 positions agree with TRBD2. Looked up from germline, CDR1 is LNHNV and CDR2 is YYDKDF (reference sequence). The CDR3 spans 18 residues. V trimming: 0 bases; J trimming: 0 bases; junction bases outside the gene matches: 10.

A remark on this clonotype: A much more abundant neighbour one base away suggests this may be a read error. The DNA of the CDR3 is TGTGCCAGCAGTTACAGGGAAAATTCACCCCTCCACTTT. Its protein is CASSYRENSPLHF. J is TRBJ1-6 and V is TRBV28, with a possible D match to TRBD1 (6 bases). Trimming took 4 bases from V and 7 from J, leaving 8 bases between them. CDR3 length: 13 residues. Germline V lookup: CDR1 MDHEN, CDR2 SYDVKM. The complete variable domain, with remaining parts taken from reference TRBV28 and TRBJ1-6, reads DVKVTQSSRYLVKRTGEKVFLECVQDMDHENMFWYRQDPGLGLRLIYFSYDVKMKEKGDIPEGYSVSREKKERFSLILESASTNQTSMYLCASSYRENSPLHFGNGTRLTVT.

The chain links TRBV2 to TRBJ1-5; D gene ambiguous. V lost 1 base and J lost 6, with 7 bases in between. Germline loops: CDR1 SNHLY, CDR2 FYNNEI. The CDR3 extends over 13 amino acids. In DNA, the CDR3 is TGTGCCAGCAGTGAAGGACTTATTCAGCCCCAGCATTTT. It translates to CASSEGLIQPQHF.

J is TRBJ2-7 and V is TRBV29-1; tentatively, D is TRBD1 or TRBD2 (5 bases each). CDR1 is SQVTM, CDR2 ANQGSEA, per germline. Trimming shortened V by 6 bases and J by 2 bases, and 14 bases separated the two germline ends. The CDR3 length is 13 residues. CDR3 protein: CSVARDGTYEQYF. CDR3 in DNA: TGCAGCGTGGCTCGGGACGGCACCTACGAGCAGTACTTC.

This clonotype was counted at least ten times. This chain links TRBV5-8 with TRBJ2-5, with a weak D call TRBD2 (5 bases). V was trimmed by 0 bases and J by 2 bases, leaving 14 bases between them. The CDR3 consists of 16 residues. The germline gives CDR1 SGHTS, CDR2 YDEGEE. Written as DNA, the CDR3 is TGTGCCAGCAGCTTGGGGGTGGCTAGCAGTCAAGAGACCCAGTACTTC. It specifies CASSLGVASSQETQYF.

The chain joins TRBV20-1 to TRBJ2-5; 10 positions match TRBD1. This CDR3 has 13 residues. Germline CDR1 reads DFQATT; CDR2 reads SNEGSKA (reference sequence). V lost 6 bases and J lost 4; bases outside the gene matches: 5. Written as DNA, the CDR3 is TGCAGTGCGAAGGACAGGGGGGCAGAGACCCAGTACTTC. This codes for CSAKDRGAETQYF.

The V and J genes are TRBV20-1 and TRBJ2-5; the match to TRBD2 covers 9 bases. V lost 5 bases and J lost 5; bases outside the gene matches: 12. Germline V CDR1 and CDR2: DFQATT, SNEGSKA (reference sequence). There are 15 residues in the CDR3. CDR3 sequence (DNA): TGCAGTGCTCCCGGGACTAGCAGCATATGGGAGACCCAGTACTTC. It codes for CSAPGTSSIWETQYF.

In nucleotides, the CDR3 is TGTGCCAGCAGCGATAAGTTAGCGGGAGAAACAGATACGCAGTATTTT. Its protein product is CASSDKLAGETDTQYF. The gene calls are TRBV7-6 and TRBJ2-3; 9 bases fit TRBD2. CDR3 length equals 16 residues. The J segment lost 3 bases and the V segment lost 5 bases, leaving 9 bases of the junction unmatched. The germline CDR1 and CDR2 sequences are SGHVS and FNYEAQ.

The J gene is TRBJ1-5, the V gene TRBV2; no firm D call. V lost 11 bases and J 7 bases, leaving 18 bases between the germline ends. CDR1 is SNHLY, CDR2 FYNNEI, per germline. This CDR3 region has 13 residues. The CDR3 loop is CAWSKTTSQPQHF. The DNA of the CDR3 is TGTGCCTGGAGTAAGACTACTTCCCAGCCCCAGCATTTT.

This chain uses TRBV20-1 with TRBJ2-7, with 9 bases matching TRBD1. V shed 3 bases and J 2 bases; nucleotides not matched to a gene: 5. This CDR3 is 14 amino acids long. Germline values: CDR1 DFQATT, CDR2 SNEGSKA (reference sequence). Here the CDR3 reads CSARGTGTPYEQYF. DNA for the CDR3: TGCAGTGCTAGGGGGACAGGGACGCCCTACGAGCAGTACTTC.

The chain combines TRBV19 with TRBJ1-1; D gene unclear. Trimming shortened V by 5 bases and J by 7 bases, and 14 bases separated the two germline ends. The CDR3 is 13 residues long. From germline, CDR1 is LNHDA and CDR2 SQIVND (reference sequence). Here the CDR3 reads CASSPPGLNEAFF. The CDR3 DNA is TGTGCCAGTAGTCCTCCGGGGTTGAATGAAGCTTTCTTT.

This clonotype has a handful of counts. The V call is TRBV6-6, the J call TRBJ2-5; D unresolved. Germline CDR1 is MNHNY and CDR2 is SVGAGI (reference sequence). The CDR3 spans 15 residues. Trimming pared 2 bases from V and 0 bases from J, leaving 10 bases between. This CDR3 reads CASSYGQSYQETQYF. The CDR3 DNA is TGTGCCAGCAGTTACGGGCAGTCGTACCAAGAGACCCAGTACTTC.

This clonotype was observed many times. The V and J genes are TRBV24-1 and TRBJ1-1; D remains unclear. V lost 1 base to trimming and J lost 6 bases, with 8 bases between them. Looked up from germline, CDR1 is KGHDR and CDR2 is SFDVKD. The CDR3 runs to 13 residues. The CDR3 DNA reads TGTGCCACCAGTGATTTCGGGTCCCCTGAAGCTTTCTTT. As protein: CATSDFGSPEAFF.

This clonotype was seen ten or more times. The chain combines TRBV5-1 with TRBJ2-2; the match to TRBD1 covers 8 bases. Germline CDR1 reads SGHRS; CDR2 reads YFSETQ. The V segment lost 4 bases and the J segment 1 base; nucleotides outside the gene matches: 6. The CDR3 spans 16 residues. Here the CDR3 DNA reads TGCGCCAGCAGCCCGCGGACAGGGAGGAACACCGGGGAGCTGTTTTTT. Amino acid sequence: CASSPRTGRNTGELFF.

This clonotype was observed at least ten times. The V call is TRBV7-9, the J call TRBJ1-3; no clear D. Trimming cost V 7 bases and J 2 bases, with 15 bases left between them. CDR1 and CDR2 from the germline V gene are SEHNR and FQNEAQ (reference sequence). The CDR3 length is 15 residues. CDR3: CASIRSGEAGNTIYF. In DNA form, the CDR3 reads TGTGCCAGCATCCGGAGCGGCGAGGCTGGAAACACCATATATTTT.

On this clonotype itself: The germline gene is not matched at one end of the junction; a read error may be the cause. The gene calls are TRBV7-9 and TRBJ2-5, with no clear D. Germline values: CDR1 SEHNR, CDR2 FQNEAQ (reference sequence). The CDR3 has 11 amino acids. The CDR3 DNA is TGTGCCAGCAGCTTGGGTAGGGAACAGTGCTTC. This translates into CASSLGREQCF.

Worth noting for this clonotype: Since a much larger clone is just one base distant, this may be a read error. V and J are TRBV7-2 and TRBJ1-2; no firm D call. Trimming took 2 bases from V and 2 from J, leaving 9 bases between them. The CDR3 is made up of 14 amino acids. Germline CDR1 and CDR2: SGHTA and FQGNSA. CDR3 in DNA: TGTGCCAGCAGCTTACAGGACGAGAACTATGGCTACACCTTC. Residues: CASSLQDENYGYTF.